The subject of this entry is one T cell receptor (beta chain). Its specificity is unknown. MiXCR, applied by TCRdb to the reads, yields one record per CDR3 protein. Of some 100,000 distinct CDR3 sequences in the sample, roughly 30% were seen once. This sample was included in a study of T cell repertoires in cytomegalovirus infection. The CDR3 is 12 residues long. V was clipped by 1 base and J by 9 bases, with 7 bases between them. CDR1 and CDR2 from the germline V gene are LGHNA and YNFKEQ. The receptor's source is a human donor in good health (CMV status not recorded). Some clones in this sample may be carry-over from other donors' samples. The sample in question was CD8+ T cells from cultured PBMCs, obtained from culture after CMV antigen stimulation. The V gene is TRBV4-2, the J gene TRBJ1-5, with D unresolved. The CDR3 sequence: CASSQGSGPQHF. The CDR3, as DNA: TGTGCCAGCAGCCAAGGTTCCGGGCCCCAGCATTTT.